This T cell receptor beta chain emerged from a study of early T cells in non-severe SARS-CoV-2 infection. Many counts were recorded for this clonotype. Individual cDNA molecules carried attached unique molecular identifiers. TCRdb fed the 5' RACE reads into MiXCR, producing one record per CDR3 protein. The data hold tens of thousands of distinct CDR3 sequences, with around 3.6% observed a single time. This CDR3 is built from 15 residues. V shed 11 bases, J shed 2 bases, and the junction held 9 bases outside the gene matches. The specimen was whole blood. This clonotype originated in an adult who was a healthcare worker with PCR-confirmed SARS-CoV-2 infection or an uninfected control (not recorded which). V usage is TRBV12-3 or TRBV12-4 and J usage is TRBJ2-1; TRBD2 matches at 10 bases. The CDR3 here is CAGSGGRGAYNEQFF. The CDR3 bases are TGTGCCGGTAGCGGGGGGCGCGGGGCCTACAATGAGCAGTTCTTC.